This passage covers 9 T cell receptor beta chains from one sample sequenced in a study of regulatory T cells in long-lasting Graves disease. The TCR beta library used iRepertoire HTBI primers with Arm-PCR amplification of CDR3. TCRdb itself ran the multiplex PCR reads through MiXCR, one entry per CDR3 protein. The table has about 450,000 distinct CDR3 sequences, around 17% seen once. Documented time point: newly diagnosed GD, antithyroid drugs for less than 3 months. After RNA was extracted from PBMCs, the TCR library was made from it. The sample was also linked to a second study, of T cells in Graves' hyperthyroidism and ophthalmopathy.

This sample comprised peripheral blood mononuclear cells (PBMCs), obtained at new diagnosis, from a patient treated with antithyroid drugs. Source of these receptors: a woman under 40 with Graves disease.

This clonotype was seen ten or more times. This chain connects TRBV14 to TRBJ2-7, with a weak D call TRBD2 (6 bases). Trimming took off 0 bases at V and 6 bases at J, with 18 bases between the two ends. Germline V gene data show CDR1 as SGHDN and CDR2 as FVKESK. CDR3 size: 16 residues. CDR3 loop: CASSQDARLARIEQYF. The CDR3 DNA sequence: TGTGCCAGCAGCCAAGATGCGAGGCTAGCGAGAATCGAGCAGTACTTC.

On this clonotype itself: This may stem from a read error, because a much larger clone lies one nucleotide away. The rearrangement joins TRBV7-9 to TRBJ1-3; perhaps TRBD1 as D (5 bases). V shed 4 bases and J shed 0 bases, with 16 bases lying between them. Germline V gene lookup returns CDR1 SEHNR and CDR2 FQNEAQ (reference sequence). The CDR3 has 17 residues. The CDR3 DNA reads as TGTGCCAGCAGCTACCCGCGTGGGGGATACTCTGGAAACACCATATATTTT. Translation gives CASSYPRGGYSGNTIYF.

This clonotype occurred a few times. The J gene is TRBJ2-7, the V gene TRBV28, with a weak D call TRBD2 (6 bases). The V and J ends lost 10 bases and 0 bases respectively, with 25 bases between them. CDR3 length equals 17 residues. Germline CDR1 MDHEN, CDR2 SYDVKM. CDR3 amino acids: CAIRDLVRLSSSYEQYF. CDR3 nucleotides: TGTGCCATTCGGGACTTAGTTCGACTCTCCAGCTCCTACGAGCAGTACTTC.

In its sample, this clonotype was seen many times. The V gene is TRBV29-1, the J gene TRBJ2-1; 8 positions agree with TRBD2. Germline-derived CDR1 and CDR2 are SQVTM and ANQGSEA. The CDR3 length is 15 residues. The J segment lost 5 bases and the V segment lost 7 bases, leaving 13 bases of the junction unmatched. The CDR3 region has the DNA TGCAGCGCCTGCGAATCGGGACTAGTACACAATGAGCAGTTCTTC. The encoded protein is CSACESGLVHNEQFF.

This clonotype was detected only a few times. This sequence may be a read error, since a much larger clone differs from it by one base. CDR3 coding DNA: TGTGCCCGGACGGTTAACAATGAGCAGTTCTTC. Amino acid sequence: CARTVNNEQFF. V and J are TRBV30 and TRBJ2-1; D not resolved. Trimming took off 8 bases at V and 5 bases at J, with 10 bases between the two ends. The germline CDR1 and CDR2 sequences are GTSNPN and SVGIG (reference sequence). This CDR3 has 11 residues.

This clonotype was counted many times. The chain is built from TRBV20-1 and TRBJ1-1; no definite D call. The CDR3 is 13 amino acids. Between the trimmed V and J ends, which lost 1 base and 3 bases, there was a span of 9 bases. The germline V gene has CDR1 DFQATT and CDR2 SNEGSKA (reference sequence). For the CDR3, the DNA is TGCAGTGCTAGAGCCACGCCATACACTGAAGCTTTCTTT. This gives the protein CSARATPYTEAFF.

The chain links TRBV11-2 to TRBJ2-1, with 15 bases that match TRBD2. Germline CDR1 SGHAT, CDR2 FQNNGV. The CDR3 totals 17 residues. V lost 5 bases, J lost 6 bases, and 8 bases stayed unmatched. The CDR3 bases are TGTGCCAGCAGCCGGACTAGCGGGAGGGCCGCCTCCAATGAGCAGTTCTTC. Translating gives CASSRTSGRAASNEQFF.

This clonotype was seen only a few times. The chain employs TRBV30 and TRBJ2-1; D possibly corresponds to TRBD1 (5 bases). The CDR3 is 14 residues long. Germline CDR1 and CDR2: GTSNPN and SVGIG (reference sequence). V shed 5 bases and J shed 2 bases, with 13 bases lying between them. The CDR3 coding sequence is TGTGCCTGGGCTCGACAGATAACCTACAATGAGCAGTTCTTC. Residues: CAWARQITYNEQFF.

This clonotype was picked up many times. The chain recombines TRBV2 with TRBJ2-5, with 7 bases matching TRBD2. The germline V gene encodes CDR1 SNHLY and CDR2 FYNNEI. J lost 4 bases, V lost 3 bases, and 8 bases had no gene match. This CDR3 has 15 residues. The CDR3 DNA follows: TGTGCCAGCAGTGATAGAGCGGGACGGGGAGAGACCCAGTACTTC. Amino acid sequence: CASSDRAGRGETQYF.